Sequencing of this T cell receptor beta chain was carried out in a study of T cells after yellow fever vaccination. As for this clonotype: Its antigen remains unidentified.

Study results and caveats: Highly abundant clonotypes carried over from the bulk population could end up in FACS-sorted repertoires as contaminants. Re-detected after boosting: most primary clones, about 95% of CD4 and less than 90% of CD8. Researchers report a weaker secondary response that nonetheless peaked faster, day 5 versus 15.

J was trimmed by 2 bases and V by 0 bases; bases with no gene match: 9. Per germline, CDR1 SGDLS and CDR2 YYNGEE. There are 17 residues in the CDR3. Template switching with 5'RACE generated the TCR cDNA and added a universal primer site and UMIs. TCRdb reprocessed the 5' RACE reads with MiXCR, giving one entry per CDR3 protein. Seen here are around 600,000 distinct CDR3 sequences, more than 9% observed once, and the top ten hold about 15%. The genes are TRBV9 and TRBJ2-3; 7 nucleotides match TRBD2. The TCR sequence derives from a man aged 25-45 years who received the YFV17D yellow fever vaccine. The sequenced sample was PBMCs, obtained on the day of the yellow fever booster vaccination. The CDR3 sequence is CASSVGAGVAYTDTQYF. In DNA form, the CDR3 reads TGTGCCAGCAGCGTAGGGGCGGGGGTTGCCTACACAGATACGCAGTATTTT.